The clone carrying this TCR beta chain appeared many times. Its antigen is not identified. This entry is derived from a study of CD8 T cells in ankylosing spondylitis. Study-wide points: Past research had described some motif variants in reactive arthritis synovial fluid and blood. Ankylosing spondylitis blood appeared to carry a characteristic TCR beta motif of roughly 8 highly homologous variants.

Using quantitative 5'-RACE with molecular barcodes, the authors made TCR beta libraries. From the 5' RACE reads, TCRdb called clonotypes with MiXCR, one entry per CDR3 protein. There are 200,000 to 300,000 distinct CDR3 sequences in the sample; 8% to 11% occur only once, and roughly 2.5% lies in the top ten. The source material was blood, either unsorted or a sorted T cell fraction (not recorded which). The TCR sequence derives from a male donor with ankylosing spondylitis or in good health (not recorded which).

CDR3: CSAYSYGYTF. The CDR3 coding sequence is TGCAGTGCTTATAGCTATGGCTACACCTTC. The rearrangement uses TRBV20-1 and TRBJ1-2; D call uncertain. Germline CDR1 is DFQATT and CDR2 is SNEGSKA (reference sequence). V dropped 5 bases and J dropped 4 bases, with 5 bases sitting between them. The CDR3 length is 10 residues.